One sample yielded the 22 T cell receptor beta chains listed below, sequenced in a study of T cell changes during pregnancy in multiple sclerosis. TCRdb's copy holds only in-frame clones and misses some; the assay was immunoSEQ multiplex PCR. The repertoire holds roughly 63,000 clones, around 90% seen once, with about 2% in the top ten. Sequencing used peripheral blood, obtained in the second trimester of pregnancy. The source of these receptors is a female donor in good health, enrolled as a control in a pregnancy study.

This sequence joins TRBV2 and TRBJ2-7; D ambiguous. CDR1 and CDR2 (germline): SNHLY, FYNNEI. CDR3 length: 13 amino acids. The ends were cut back, 3 bases at V and 3 bases at J, with 9 bases in the middle. CDR3 sequence: CASSDGGDYEQYF. In DNA, the CDR3 is TGTGCCAGCAGTGACGGCGGCGACTACGAGCAGTACTTC.

V and J are TRBV28 and TRBJ1-3, with a possible D match to TRBD1 (6 bases). This CDR3 is built from 14 residues. V was trimmed by 6 bases and J by 4 bases, leaving 13 bases between them. Germline V gene data show CDR1 as MDHEN and CDR2 as SYDVKM. The CDR3 reads CASSLTGYGNTIYF. DNA for the CDR3: TGTGCCAGCAGCTTGACAGGTTACGGAAACACCATATATTTT.

The J gene is TRBJ1-4, the V gene TRBV2; 7 bases map to TRBD1. Germline CDR1 and CDR2: SNHLY and FYNNEI. Unmatched junction bases numbered 7, after V lost 6 bases and J lost 3 bases. CDR3 size: 15 residues. The CDR3 coding sequence is TGTGCCAGCAGAGAACAGGGGCAAGCTAATGAAAAACTGTTTTTT. Translating gives CASREQGQANEKLFF.

The chain couples TRBV15 to TRBJ1-1; D call uncertain. The CDR3 length is 16 residues. With 1 base removed from V and 1 base from J, the gap between germline ends came to 13 bases. The germline V gene encodes CDR1 LNHNV and CDR2 YYDKDF (reference sequence). The CDR3 here is CATSRGSMGRNTEAFF. The CDR3 bases are TGTGCCACCAGCAGAGGTAGTATGGGCAGGAACACTGAAGCTTTCTTT.

The V call is TRBV2, the J call TRBJ2-7; maybe TRBD2 (6 bases). Germline V gene lookup returns CDR1 SNHLY and CDR2 FYNNEI. Trimming took off 1 base at V and 6 bases at J, with 10 bases between the two ends. This CDR3 region has 13 residues. Here the CDR3 reads CASSEVLAVEQYF. In nucleotides, the CDR3 is TGTGCCAGCAGTGAAGTACTAGCTGTCGAGCAGTACTTC.

The V and J genes are TRBV11-3 and TRBJ2-1; D is possibly TRBD1 (5 bases). Trimming stripped 5 bases from V and 6 bases from J, with 11 bases between. Germline lookup yields CDR1 SGHNT and CDR2 YENEEA. This CDR3 has 13 amino acids. The chain's CDR3 is CASSHGHSNEQFF. Written as DNA, the CDR3 is TGTGCCAGCAGCCACGGACACAGCAATGAGCAGTTCTTC.

The chain uses TRBV10-2 and TRBJ2-3; D might be TRBD2 (6 bases). This CDR3 has 14 residues. CDR1 WSHSY and CDR2 SAAADI come from the germline V gene. Trimming took 6 bases from V and 4 from J, leaving 14 bases between them. The DNA of the CDR3 is TGCGCCAGCAGGGGGGAGGCATGGGCAGATACGCAGTATTTT. Translated: CASRGEAWADTQYF.

CDR3 amino acids: CASSLAGRSSGANVLTF. As DNA, the CDR3 is TGTGCCAGCAGCTTAGCTGGTAGAAGCTCTGGGGCCAACGTCCTGACTTTC. V and J are TRBV7-6 and TRBJ2-6, with D unresolved. Germline V CDR1 and CDR2: SGHVS, FNYEAQ. This CDR3 comprises 17 residues. The V gene lost 0 bases and the J gene lost 0 bases, with 9 bases spanning the gap.

The gene calls are TRBV7-2 and TRBJ2-3, with D possibly being TRBD1 (6 bases). The CDR3 is 19 residues long. V shed 7 bases and J shed 3 bases, with 29 bases lying between them. Germline-derived CDR1 and CDR2 are SGHTA and FQGNSA. The CDR3 coding sequence is TGTGCCAGCACCCACTCAACCCTCAGGGGCGGTTTGAGGACAGATACGCAGTATTTT. Translated: CASTHSTLRGGLRTDTQYF.

This chain uses TRBV19 with TRBJ1-5, with D possibly TRBD1 on 5 matching bases. The germline CDR1 and CDR2 sequences are LNHDA and SQIVND (reference sequence). This CDR3 spans 15 amino acids. The germline V and J ends were trimmed by 3 bases and 5 bases, with 14 bases remaining between them. The CDR3 spells CASSIKGDGYQPQHF. The CDR3, as DNA: TGTGCCAGTAGTATTAAAGGGGATGGGTATCAGCCCCAGCATTTT.

The V gene is TRBV19, the J gene TRBJ1-1; no reliable D call. This CDR3 region has 12 residues. Germline CDR1 reads LNHDA; CDR2 reads SQIVND (reference sequence). Trimming cost V 4 bases and J 5 bases, with 8 bases left between them. The CDR3 DNA reads TGTGCCAGTAGTACGACGGGTACTGAAGCTTTCTTT. Its translation is CASSTTGTEAFF.

The chain links TRBV9 to TRBJ2-7, with D maybe TRBD1 (5 bases). The CDR3 has 12 residues. CDR1 is SGDLS and CDR2 is YYNGEE in the germline V gene. V was trimmed by 4 bases and J by 3 bases, leaving 8 bases between them. The CDR3 loop reads CASSTQGYEQYF. DNA of the CDR3: TGTGCCAGCAGCACCCAGGGCTACGAGCAGTACTTC.

This sequence joins TRBV6-5 and TRBJ2-7, with 7 positions matching TRBD1. V trimming: 4 bases; J trimming: 4 bases; junction bases outside the gene matches: 10. The CDR3 contains 15 residues. Germline V lookup: CDR1 MNHEY, CDR2 SVGAGI. The CDR3 sequence: CASSLEQGRGYEQYF. CDR3 DNA sequence: TGTGCCAGCAGTTTAGAACAGGGGAGAGGGTACGAGCAGTACTTC.

The V gene is TRBV5-1, the J gene TRBJ1-5; D gene unclear. Germline CDR1 SGHRS, CDR2 YFSETQ. The CDR3 runs 14 residues. The germline V and J ends were trimmed by 5 bases and 0 bases, with 9 bases remaining between them. The CDR3 region is CASRQSDSNQPQHF. The CDR3 DNA reads TGCGCCAGCAGGCAGTCAGATAGCAATCAGCCCCAGCATTTT.

The chain employs TRBV18 and TRBJ2-1; tentative D call: TRBD2 (6 bases). The CDR3 runs to 13 residues. Trimming left V 0 bases short and J 12 bases short, with 12 bases between. CDR1 and CDR2 from the germline V gene are KGHSH and LQKENI. This CDR3 is CASSPPSTGVQFF. The CDR3 bases are TGTGCCAGCTCACCACCGTCTACGGGAGTGCAGTTCTTC. Supplemented by reference TRBV18 and TRBJ2-1, the full variable domain reads NAGVMQNPRHLVRRRGQEARLRCSPMKGHSHVYWYRQLPEEGLKFMVYLQKENIIDESGMPKERFSAEFPKEGPSILRIQQVVRGDSAAYFCASSPPSTGVQFFGPGTRLTVL.

The chain is built from TRBV2 and TRBJ2-3, with 11 bases that match TRBD2. V was clipped by 6 bases and J by 1 base; unmatched bases: 3. The germline V gene has CDR1 SNHLY and CDR2 FYNNEI. This CDR3 region has 15 residues. The CDR3 DNA follows: TGTGCCAGCAGGGAACTAGCGGGGGGCACAGATACGCAGTATTTT. Protein: CASRELAGGTDTQYF.

The V and J genes are TRBV27 and TRBJ2-4, with 7 bases fitting TRBD1. CDR1 MNHEY and CDR2 SMNVEV come from the germline V gene (reference sequence). This CDR3 has 16 residues. V was pared by 5 bases and J by 1 base, with 8 bases of the junction left unmatched. The CDR3 DNA follows: TGTGCCAGCAGTACCATCTACAGGGGTGCCAAAAACATTCAGTACTTC. This codes for CASSTIYRGAKNIQYF.

V and J are TRBV7-2 and TRBJ2-1; 9 bases are a match to TRBD1. The V gene end was trimmed by 1 base and the J gene end by 7 bases; junction bases not matched to a gene: 14. The CDR3 is 18 residues long. The germline CDR1 and CDR2 sequences are SGHTA and FQGNSA. CDR3 DNA: TGTGCCAGCAGCTTAGAGATGGGGGGACAGGGAACGAGAAATGAGCAGTTCTTC. It yields the protein CASSLEMGGQGTRNEQFF.

This clone showed up just once. The chain links TRBV12-5 to TRBJ1-2; 7 nucleotides match TRBD1. This CDR3 has 14 residues. V was pared by 5 bases and J by 4 bases, with 7 bases of the junction left unmatched. Germline V gives CDR1 LGHNT, CDR2 FRNRAP. CDR3 loop: CASGPPGGPYGYTF. In DNA form, the CDR3 reads TGTGCTAGTGGTCCCCCAGGGGGACCCTATGGCTACACCTTC.

The rearrangement uses TRBV10-3 and TRBJ1-5, with TRBD1 matching over 8 bases. Trimming at V came to 2 bases and at J to 6 bases, leaving 3 bases not matched to a gene. The CDR3 covers 14 residues. CDR1 is ENHRY and CDR2 is SYGVKD in the germline V gene. The CDR3 DNA is TGTGCCATCAGTGAGGGACAGGGTTTTCAGCCCCAGCATTTT. This sequence encodes CAISEGQGFQPQHF.

V is TRBV2 and J is TRBJ1-1; maybe TRBD1 (5 bases). This CDR3 region has 14 residues. Germline V lookup: CDR1 SNHLY, CDR2 FYNNEI. V was clipped by 3 bases and J by 4 bases, with 12 bases between them. The DNA for the CDR3 is TGTGCCAGCAGTGACAGGGTGGGAGGCACTGAAGCTTTCTTT. Protein product: CASSDRVGGTEAFF.

The chain is built from TRBV27 and TRBJ1-4; D unresolved. Germline V CDR1 and CDR2: MNHEY, SMNVEV (reference sequence). The CDR3 totals 17 residues. Trimming removed 3 bases at V and 0 bases at J, with 14 bases between. Here the CDR3 DNA reads TGTGCCAGCAGTTTCCGGACTGGAGGCACAACTAATGAAAAACTGTTTTTT. Residues: CASSFRTGGTTNEKLFF.